These 13 T cell receptor beta chains share one sample of origin, sequenced in a study of blood T cell repertoires in COVID-19. This table comes from immunoSEQ multiplex PCR, and its TCRdb copy is limited to in-frame clones, with some not included. The sample has about 150,000 clones; roughly 80% are singletons. The source material was peripheral blood. Receptor source: a human donor in a cohort sampled during active COVID-19.

The chain has TRBV3-1 (or the pseudogene TRBV3-2) and TRBJ1-6, with D hard to call. CDR3 length: 16 residues. Germline V CDR1 and CDR2: LGHDT, YNNKEL (reference sequence). V was clipped by 1 base and J by 6 bases, with 13 bases between them. The CDR3 region is CASSQVWAQFNSPLHF. CDR3 bases: TGTGCCAGCAGCCAAGTTTGGGCCCAGTTTAATTCACCCCTCCACTTT.

The chain joins TRBV4-1 to TRBJ1-5, with TRBD1 identical over 7 bases. Germline V gene lookup returns CDR1 MGHRA and CDR2 YSYEKL. Trimming cost V 6 bases and J 4 bases; bases outside gene matches: 6. The CDR3 totals 14 residues. The CDR3 region has the DNA TGCGCCAGCAGGGGGACAGACCTTAATCAGCCCCAGCATTTT. Translating it yields CASRGTDLNQPQHF.

The chain has TRBV15 and TRBJ1-1; D gene ambiguous. The V end was cut by 0 bases, the J end by 1 base, with 3 bases between. Germline values: CDR1 LNHNV, CDR2 YYDKDF (reference sequence). This CDR3 has 13 amino acids. CDR3 coding DNA: TGTGCCACCAGCAGAGATCAGAACACTGAAGCTTTCTTT. Protein: CATSRDQNTEAFF.

The chain recombines TRBV10-3 with TRBJ1-2, with 10 nucleotides matching TRBD1. Germline V CDR1 and CDR2: ENHRY, SYGVKD. Losses at the gene ends were 6 bases for V and 8 bases for J; bases not matched to a gene: 6. The CDR3 is made up of 13 amino acids. The CDR3 nucleotides are TGTGCCATCAGCACGGGACAGGGGTCGGGCTACACCTTC. Protein sequence: CAISTGQGSGYTF.

The chain has TRBV9 and TRBJ2-7, with D possibly matching TRBD1 (5 bases). The ends were cut back, 0 bases at V and 3 bases at J, with 13 bases in the middle. The CDR3 runs 15 residues. Germline values: CDR1 SGDLS, CDR2 YYNGEE. The CDR3 region is CASSVGGRQIYEQYF. The CDR3 bases are TGTGCCAGCAGCGTAGGGGGTCGACAGATCTACGAGCAGTACTTC.

The rearrangement uses TRBV19 and TRBJ2-3, with 11 bases fitting TRBD2. Trimming took 6 bases from V and 2 from J; bases not matched to a gene: 1. This CDR3 is built from 14 residues. Germline V gene lookup returns CDR1 LNHDA and CDR2 SQIVND (reference sequence). The CDR3 here is CASRLAGVTDTQYF. The CDR3 DNA follows: TGTGCCAGTAGACTAGCGGGGGTCACAGATACGCAGTATTTT. Based on the CDR3 plus reference TRBV19 and TRBJ2-3, the full variable domain is DGGITQSPKYLFRKEGQNVTLSCEQNLNHDAMYWYRQDPGQGLRLIYYSQIVNDFQKGDIAEGYSVSREKKESFPLTVTSAQKNPTAFYLCASRLAGVTDTQYFGPGTRLTVL.

V is TRBV6-5 and J is TRBJ1-1, with 7 bases fitting TRBD1. The V segment lost 6 bases and the J segment 3 bases; nucleotides outside the gene matches: 4. Germline-derived CDR1 and CDR2 are MNHEY and SVGAGI. CDR3 length equals 13 residues. This CDR3 reads CASSLTGDTEAFF. In DNA, the CDR3 is TGTGCCAGCAGCCTTACAGGGGACACTGAAGCTTTCTTT.

The J gene is TRBJ1-3, the V gene TRBV5-1; maybe TRBD1 (6 bases). Germline V gene data show CDR1 as SGHRS and CDR2 as YFSETQ. The ends were cut back, 4 bases at V and 0 bases at J, with 8 bases in the middle. This CDR3 has 14 residues. The CDR3 loop reads CASSKDSSGNTIYF. CDR3 sequence (DNA): TGCGCCAGCAGCAAGGACAGCTCTGGAAACACCATATATTTT.

This chain uses TRBV2 with TRBJ1-5; TRBD1 might be the D (5 bases). Trimming took off 6 bases at V and 4 bases at J, with 19 bases between the two ends. This CDR3 contains 16 residues. CDR1 SNHLY and CDR2 FYNNEI come from the germline V gene. Here the CDR3 DNA reads TGTGCCAGCAGACCCGACAGTTTGGGCCCAAATCAGCCCCAGCATTTT. Protein product: CASRPDSLGPNQPQHF.

CDR3 sequence reads: CASTQGAGLGNTQYF. For the CDR3, the DNA is TGTGCCAGCACCCAGGGGGCCGGGTTAGGAAATACGCAGTATTTT. V and J are TRBV6-5 and TRBJ2-3; 8 bases are a match to TRBD1. Germline values: CDR1 MNHEY, CDR2 SVGAGI. V was pared by 7 bases and J by 7 bases, with 13 bases of the junction left unmatched. The CDR3 has 15 residues.

The rearrangement joins TRBV7-8 to TRBJ1-4; TRBD1 aligns across 9 bases. The CDR3 length is 14 residues. CDR1 SGHVS and CDR2 FQNEAQ come from the germline V gene. Trimming at V came to 1 base and at J to 8 bases, leaving 2 bases not matched to a gene. The CDR3 DNA reads TGTGCCAGCAGCTTAGTAGGACAGGGGGAAAAACTGTTTTTT. This encodes CASSLVGQGEKLFF.

The chain has TRBV6-5 and TRBJ1-3, with no clear D. The CDR3 loop spans 15 amino acids. Germline V gene sequence: CDR1 MNHEY, CDR2 SVGAGI. V lost 4 bases to trimming and J lost 4 bases, with 14 bases between them. CDR3 sequence (DNA): TGTGCCAGCAGTTCGATCGACATCGGAGGAAACACCATATATTTT. The encoded protein is CASSSIDIGGNTIYF.

This chain uses TRBV5-8 with TRBJ2-2, with TRBD1 identical over 8 bases. This CDR3 has 16 amino acids. Germline V gives CDR1 SGHTS, CDR2 YDEGEE. With V trimmed by 0 bases and J by 3 bases, 4 bases remained unmatched. The CDR3 loop reads CASSLVGQGYTGELFF. CDR3 coding DNA: TGTGCCAGCAGCTTGGTTGGACAGGGTTACACCGGGGAGCTGTTTTTT.